The rows below give T cell receptor beta chains drawn from one sample of a study of cytomegalovirus exposure and HLA in healthy donors. TCRdb keeps only in-frame clones here, not all; method: immunoSEQ multiplex PCR. This sample has about 68,000 clones, with 90% to 95% found just once. Material for sequencing was PBMCs. The receptors shown here come from a man aged 18 to 35 in good health and CMV-seronegative. The conserved cysteine and the conserved F or W are not part of the CDR3 here. The order of the fields is V gene, D gene, CDR3 protein. The D gene is left open where the match is weak.

>TRBV7-2|TRBD2
ASSSLMGLAIGTGELF
>TRBV6-6|TRBD2
ASRTTSGRGVGELF
>TRBV25-1|NA
ASSETGRGTQY
>TRBV10-3|NA
AISSGANVLT
>TRBV11-3|TRBD2
ASSPFRMASGSYEQY
>TRBV6-5|NA
ASSRQVSYEQY
>TRBV7-9|TRBD1
ASSPTGVNTEAF
>TRBV28|TRBD2
ASSFGTRKY
>TRBV4-3|NA
ASSQGQRSGNTIY
>TRBV19|TRBD1
ASTADRPETGELF
>TRBV9|NA
ASSANNGGPWDEQF
>TRBV5-1|TRBD2
ASSDDLAGYGELF
>TRBV30|NA
AWSGISQETQY
>TRBV28|NA
AFEENADRYEQY
>TRBV9|TRBD1
ASSVWGQGTDTQY
>TRBV7-3|TRBD2
ASSLTGTTYNEQF
>TRBV29-1|NA
SVGGYGEKLF
>TRBV5-1|TRBD2
ASSSIGLADNEQF
>TRBV5-6|TRBD1
ASSLFASGGSFYGYT
>TRBV30|TRBD1
AWSYSGTGGMQY
>TRBV18|TRBD1
ASSPDRGYRNT
>TRBV11-2|NA
ASSFSDSYGYT
>TRBV18|NA
ASSPRQQGFYGYT
>TRBV18|TRBD1
ASSPLTGDASSQGYT
>TRBV4-2|TRBD2
ASSPETSGSETQY
>TRBV10-3|NA
AISESEGDEAF
>TRBV5-4|TRBD1
ASSFPGTGVGYNEQF
>TRBV11-2|NA
ASSRTTYEQY
>TRBV4-3|TRBD2
ASSQDSLAGAGQF
>TRBV7-2|TRBD2
ASSSLLAVGETQY
>TRBV28|TRBD1
ASSLLTGAYEQY
>TRBV19|NA
ASSSGLNTEAF
>TRBV5-1|TRBD1
ASSLAPGQGSGELF
>TRBV9|TRBD2
ASSVRAGGPLDTQY
>TRBV6-6|NA
ASSYSARNYEQY
>TRBV5-6|TRBD1
ASSLALGTGNNEQF
>TRBV7-2|NA
ASSLSLGGDTQY
>TRBV7-2|TRBD1
ASSSLTGGMNTEAF
>TRBV29-1|NA
SVEDSAGPDNEQF
>TRBV19|NA
ASSIQPGHGSNQPQH
>TRBV19|NA
ASSPGYLEAF
>TRBV19|TRBD1
AATLGTGYNQPQH
>TRBV7-9|NA
ATGLTVEQF
>TRBV6-1|NA
ASSESRGRGRLYETQY
>TRBV7-2|TRBD1
ASSLAGGGNGYT
>TRBV6-5|NA
ASSYSGSYEQY
>TRBV6-1|NA
ASSKTAGGTEAF
>TRBV5-6|NA
ASSFSRQEQY
>TRBV5-1|NA
ASSAAEGGYT
>TRBV27|TRBD2
ASSYQPGLAGPDTQY
>TRBV28|TRBD2
ASSSYGTRGYEQY
>TRBV2|NA
AGGAPFSYEQY
>TRBV2|TRBD1
ASSGQGPSGNTIY
>TRBV15|TRBD2
ATSREGLVSYEQY
>TRBV7-6|NA
ASSPTRGAWEQY
>TRBV12-2|NA
ASRLPGLERKEASNQPQH
>TRBV5-1|TRBD1
ASGRQGNTEAF
>TRBV7-8|TRBD2
ASSLGTSGSYEQY
>TRBV30|TRBD1
AWAQGQVVGETQY
>TRBV5-6|TRBD2
ASSWGTSGILADTQY